The present TCR beta chain was sequenced within a study of T-cell reconstitution after alpha-beta-depleted transplantation in children. The CDR3 consists of 13 residues. CDR1 and CDR2 from the germline V gene are MNHNY and SVGAGI (reference sequence). Trimming removed 10 bases from V and 1 base from J, with 11 bases in between. TCRbeta library construction was performed incorporating unique molecular identifiers. TCRdb ran MiXCR on the PCR reads and lists one entry per CDR3 protein. The table shows around 700,000 distinct CDR3 sequences, with around 13% occurring only once. The chain couples TRBV6-6 to TRBJ2-1; tentatively, D is TRBD2 (6 bases). The receptor comes from a girl aged 2 to 9 with congenital amegakaryocytic thrombocytopenia, due to receive a stem cell transplant. The sequencing here drew on PBMCs, taken before TCRalphabeta/CD19-depleted stem cell transplant. CDR3 sequence (DNA): TGTGCCACGGACGGGAGTTCCTACAATGAGCAGTTCTTC. Residues: CATDGSSYNEQFF.